This T cell receptor (beta chain) is from a study of post-analysis software for immune sequencing data. The V and J ends lost 5 bases and 6 bases, in that order; junction bases with no gene match: 4. Germline loops: CDR1 LGHDT, CDR2 YNNKEL (reference sequence). The CDR3 length is 13 residues. In regard to this clonotype: Its antigen is undetermined.

Incorporated into the TCR beta cDNA libraries were unique molecular identifiers, which served to reduce PCR and sequencing biases. TCRdb analysed the PCR reads with MiXCR anew, one entry per CDR3 protein. The sample lists some 450,000 distinct CDR3 sequences, 45% occurring once. Whole-study results and caveats: Patients had higher frequencies than controls of a handful of TRBV segments, including TRBV5-6, TRBV5-1 and TRBV20-1.

This TCR came from a girl aged 5 to 17 with multiple sclerosis. Sequenced input: blood. The chain uses TRBV3-1 and TRBJ2-7; the match to TRBD1 covers 10 bases. The CDR3 region has the DNA TGTGCCAGCAGCGGACAGGGGGGTCTCGAGCAGTACTTC. It encodes CASSGQGGLEQYF.